This T cell receptor (beta chain) originates from a study of cytomegalovirus exposure and HLA in healthy donors. Study-wide points: A previous analysis found most TCR beta V segments productive roughly 87% or roughly 30% of the time. A later analysis linked about 17,000 TCR beta sequences to HLA alleles at 0.05 false discovery rate.

All donors participated as healthy donors of bone marrow. A remark on this clone: Its antigen is as yet unknown.

The germline gives CDR1 SGHRS, CDR2 YFSETQ. The CDR3 consists of 15 residues. V gave up 0 bases and J gave up 0 bases, with 10 bases separating them. The PCR was carried out with 60 Vbeta primers and 13 Jbeta primers. Profiled with immunoSEQ multiplex PCR; TCRdb holds only in-frame clones, not every one. The data show about 150,000 clones, about three quarters seen once. Sequenced: PBMCs. This receptor was identified in a man aged 25-45 years in good health and CMV-seropositive. This chain joins TRBV5-1 and TRBJ2-7; tentatively, D is TRBD2 (6 bases). The CDR3 reads CASSLGGTGSYEQYF. The CDR3 region has the DNA TGCGCCAGCAGCTTGGGAGGGACTGGCTCCTACGAGCAGTACTTC.